This paragraph reports one TCR beta chain. What it binds is unknown. Germline-derived CDR1 and CDR2 are SNHLY and FYNNEI. V was shortened by 5 bases and J by 7 bases, with 14 bases between the two germline ends. The CDR3 totals 13 residues. The data originate from a study of shared clonotypes between healthy human individuals. Execution of the assay was at deep level. Measured with immunoSEQ multiplex PCR; TCRdb has only the in-frame clones, and not every one. In the table there are around 1.1 million clones, around three quarters of which are singletons. Broader study findings: Sorted-subset sequencing, rarefaction showed, was incomplete despite large depth.

Source material: memory CD4+ T cells from PBMCs. Noted subset: CD45RA-negative fraction. The sequence was collected from a man younger than 30 in good health. Some clones in this sample may be carry-over from other donors' samples. The chain is built from TRBV2 and TRBJ1-1; maybe TRBD1 (6 bases). This chain's CDR3 is CASSPQSGVEAFF. The CDR3 bases are TGTGCCAGCAGTCCTCAATCAGGGGTTGAAGCTTTCTTT.